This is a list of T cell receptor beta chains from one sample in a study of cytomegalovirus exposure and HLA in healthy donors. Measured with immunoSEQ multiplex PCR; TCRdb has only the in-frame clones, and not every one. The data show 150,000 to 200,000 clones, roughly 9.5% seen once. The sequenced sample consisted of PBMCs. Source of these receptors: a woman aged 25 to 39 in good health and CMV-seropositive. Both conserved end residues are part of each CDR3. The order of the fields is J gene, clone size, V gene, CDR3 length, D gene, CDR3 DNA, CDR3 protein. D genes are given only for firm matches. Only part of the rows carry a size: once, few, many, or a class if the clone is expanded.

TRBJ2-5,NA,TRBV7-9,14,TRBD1,TGTGCCAGCAGCACGGGACAGGGAAAAGAGACCCAGTACTTC,CASSTGQGKETQYF
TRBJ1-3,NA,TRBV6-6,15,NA,TGTGCCAGCAGTACCCTCGCAGACTCTGGAAACACCATATATTTT,CASSTLADSGNTIYF
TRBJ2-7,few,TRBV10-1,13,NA,TGCGCCAGCAGTGAGAATCCTGCCAGCGAGCAGTACTTC,CASSENPASEQYF
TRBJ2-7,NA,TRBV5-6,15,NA,TGTGCCAGCAGCTTAATTGGGCACAGGATAGACGAGCAGTACTTC,CASSLIGHRIDEQYF
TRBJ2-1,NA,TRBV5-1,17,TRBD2,TGCGCCAGCAGCTTGGTCGGGACTAGCGGGAGCTACAGTGAGCAGTTCTTC,CASSLVGTSGSYSEQFF
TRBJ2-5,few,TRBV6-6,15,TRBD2,TGTGCCAGCAGTTACCCGGGGGGAGGAGGTGAGACCCAGTACTTC,CASSYPGGGGETQYF
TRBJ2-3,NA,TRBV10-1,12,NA,TGCGCCAGCAGTGGGGCGACAGATACGCAGTATTTT,CASSGATDTQYF
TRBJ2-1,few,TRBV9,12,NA,TGTGCCAGCAGCGCCCGAAGAGGTGAGCAGTTCTTC,CASSARRGEQFF
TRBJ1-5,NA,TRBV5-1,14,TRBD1,TGCGCCAGCAGCCAGACAGGGGGCGGTCAGCCCCAGCATTTT,CASSQTGGGQPQHF
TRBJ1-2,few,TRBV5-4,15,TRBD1,TGTGCCAGCAGTGGGGGACAGGGATTACGCTATGGCTACACCTTC,CASSGGQGLRYGYTF
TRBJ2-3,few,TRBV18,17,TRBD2,TGTGCCAGCTCACCCGGGACTAGCGATCTGAGGTCAGATACGCAGTATTTT,CASSPGTSDLRSDTQYF
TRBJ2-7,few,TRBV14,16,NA,TGTGCCAGCAGCCTACTGGACAGGAGGGGGTCCTACGAGCAGTACTTC,CASSLLDRRGSYEQYF
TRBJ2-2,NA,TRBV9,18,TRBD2,TGTGCCAGCGCCCCGCGGGGGGGCGGGAGGTTTAACACCGGGGAGCTGTTTTTT,CASAPRGGGRFNTGELFF
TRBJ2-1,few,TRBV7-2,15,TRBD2,TGTGCCAGCAGCCCGCGGGGGGTCTCCTACAATGAGCAGTTCTTC,CASSPRGVSYNEQFF
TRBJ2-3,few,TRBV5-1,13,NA,TGCGCCAGCAGCTTGGAAGGGGAAGATACGCAGTATTTT,CASSLEGEDTQYF
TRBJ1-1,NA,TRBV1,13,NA,TGCACCAGCAGCAGGGGAAAGAACACTGAAGCTTTCTTT,CTSSRGKNTEAFF
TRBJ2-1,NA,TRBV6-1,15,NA,TGTGCCAGCAGTGTTTCAAGCGTCTCCTACAATGAGCAGTTCTTC,CASSVSSVSYNEQFF
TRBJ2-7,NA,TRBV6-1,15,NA,TGTGCCAGCAGTGAAGGAGGTGCAGTAACCTACGAGCAGTGCTTC,CASSEGGAVTYEQCF
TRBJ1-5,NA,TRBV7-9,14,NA,TGTGCCAGCAGTAGAGGTTATAGCAATCAGCCCCAGCATTTT,CASSRGYSNQPQHF
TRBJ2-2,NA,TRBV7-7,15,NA,TGTGCCAGCAGCACATCTAGCTTTAACACCGGGGAGCTGTTTTTT,CASSTSSFNTGELFF
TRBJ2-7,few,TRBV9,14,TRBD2,TGTGCCAGCAGCGTTAGCGGGGTACCCTACGAGCAGTACTTC,CASSVSGVPYEQYF
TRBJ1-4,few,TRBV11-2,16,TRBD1,TGTGCCAGCAGCCCGAGACAGGGCCCCACAAGGGAAAAACTGTTTTTT,CASSPRQGPTREKLFF
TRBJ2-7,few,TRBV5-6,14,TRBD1,TGTGCCAGCAGCTTGGGGACAGGGGCCTACGAGCAGTACTTC,CASSLGTGAYEQYF
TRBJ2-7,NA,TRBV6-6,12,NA,TGTGCCAGCAGCAACCTGCGTCTCGAGCAGTACTTC,CASSNLRLEQYF
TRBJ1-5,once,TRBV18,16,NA,TGTGCCAGCTCACCATCGACAGGCTATAGCAATCAGCCCCAGCATTTT,CASSPSTGYSNQPQHF